These 16 T cell receptor beta chains share one sample of origin, sequenced in a study of early T cells in non-severe SARS-CoV-2 infection. MiXCR, applied by TCRdb to the 5' RACE reads, yields one record per CDR3 protein. The sample shows tens of thousands of distinct CDR3 sequences, about 6% of them seen only once. Sequencing was performed on whole blood, taken at baseline. The receptors stem from an adult who was a healthcare worker with PCR-confirmed SARS-CoV-2 infection or an uninfected control (not recorded which).

This clonotype was detected many times. V is TRBV7-6 and J is TRBJ1-4; D gene uncertain. Germline V lookup: CDR1 SGHVS, CDR2 FNYEAQ. The CDR3 spans 12 residues. Trimming removed 5 bases from V and 3 bases from J, with 4 bases in between. DNA for the CDR3: TGTGCCAGCAGCCTTTCTAATGAAAAACTGTTTTTT. This gives the protein CASSLSNEKLFF.

Ten or more counts support this clonotype. CDR3 DNA sequence: TGTGCCAGCAGCTTAGGGGGAGGTGGAAACACCATATATTTT. It specifies CASSLGGGGNTIYF. The chain couples TRBV7-8 to TRBJ1-3, with D uncertain. The CDR3 extends over 14 amino acids. Germline V lookup: CDR1 SGHVS, CDR2 FQNEAQ. Trimming removed 1 base at V and 3 bases at J, with 7 bases between.

This clonotype was counted many times. The V and J genes are TRBV11-2 and TRBJ2-5, with D perhaps matching TRBD1 (5 bases). V shed 2 bases and J shed 4 bases, with 17 bases lying between them. Germline loops: CDR1 SGHAT, CDR2 FQNNGV. The CDR3 covers 16 residues. The CDR3, as DNA: TGTGCCAGCAGCTTAAGGGGTTATCCCGTAGGAGAGACCCAGTACTTC. Translated, it gives CASSLRGYPVGETQYF.

This clonotype was recorded many times. The chain has TRBV6-5 and TRBJ2-7, with 9 positions matching TRBD1. Germline V lookup: CDR1 MNHEY, CDR2 SVGAGI. The CDR3 sequence is 16 residues long. V trimming: 6 bases; J trimming: 2 bases; junction bases outside the gene matches: 11. The CDR3 nucleotides are TGTGCCAGCAGCCCCTCGGCGGGGACAGGGACCTACGAGCAGTACTTC. As protein: CASSPSAGTGTYEQYF.

This clonotype was seen only a few times. The chain links TRBV7-2 to TRBJ2-1; TRBD2 might be the D (7 bases). V was trimmed by 5 bases and J by 0 bases, leaving 14 bases between them. Germline lookup yields CDR1 SGHTA and CDR2 FQGNSA. This CDR3 is built from 16 residues. CDR3: CASSRGGGRSYNEQFF. The CDR3 nucleotides read TGTGCCAGCAGCCGAGGGGGGGGCCGCTCCTACAATGAGCAGTTCTTC.

The sample holds many counts of this clonotype. The chain combines TRBV3-1 with TRBJ2-5, with D uncertain. Per the germline V gene, CDR1 is LGHDT and CDR2 is YNNKEL (reference sequence). The CDR3 loop spans 11 amino acids. Trimming removed 1 base at V and 5 bases at J, with 2 bases between. The CDR3 reads CASSQAETQYF. The CDR3, as DNA: TGTGCCAGCAGCCAAGCCGAGACCCAGTACTTC.

This clonotype occurred many times. The J gene is TRBJ2-4, the V gene TRBV12-3 or TRBV12-4, with 10 bases lining up with TRBD1. The J segment lost 6 bases and the V segment lost 6 bases, leaving 5 bases of the junction unmatched. CDR3 size: 14 residues. The CDR3 sequence: CASRPDRGANIQYF. The CDR3 DNA is TGTGCCAGCAGGCCGGACAGGGGGGCAAACATTCAGTACTTC.

This chain connects TRBV30 to TRBJ1-4, with D possibly being TRBD1 (6 bases). Germline lookup yields CDR1 GTSNPN and CDR2 SVGIG (reference sequence). Trimming left V 6 bases short and J 8 bases short, with 19 bases between. The CDR3 loop spans 14 amino acids. CDR3: CACSPTGIFEKLFF. CDR3 coding DNA: TGTGCCTGCAGCCCGACAGGAATTTTCGAAAAACTGTTTTTT. The full variable domain, completed using reference TRBV30 and TRBJ1-4, is SQTIHQWPATLVQPVGSPLSLECTVEGTSNPNLYWYRQAAGRGLQLLFYSVGIGQISSEVPQNLSASRPQDRQFILSSKKLLLSDSGFYLCACSPTGIFEKLFFGSGTQLSVL.

This clonotype was seen ten or more times. The chain combines TRBV20-1 with TRBJ2-2; D ambiguous. The V end lost 6 bases, the J end lost 4 bases, and 15 bases lay between the germline ends. This CDR3 comprises 14 residues. Germline lookup yields CDR1 DFQATT and CDR2 SNEGSKA (reference sequence). The CDR3: CSARLDSFTGELFF. The DNA for the CDR3 is TGCAGTGCGAGACTCGACTCTTTCACCGGGGAGCTGTTTTTT.

This clonotype has ten or more counts. This chain uses TRBV7-2 with TRBJ1-3; D remains unclear. CDR3 length equals 16 residues. With 7 bases removed from V and 0 bases from J, the gap between germline ends came to 16 bases. CDR1 and CDR2 (germline): SGHTA, FQGNSA. CDR3 loop: CASTLSTPSSGNTIYF. The CDR3 DNA is TGTGCCAGCACCCTTTCGACACCTAGCTCTGGAAACACCATATATTTT.

This clonotype was counted at least ten times. This chain connects TRBV19 to TRBJ2-5; 9 bases line up with TRBD1. This CDR3 spans 15 amino acids. Looked up from germline, CDR1 is LNHDA and CDR2 is SQIVND (reference sequence). V was clipped by 3 bases and J by 5 bases; unmatched bases: 7. Here the CDR3 DNA reads TGTGCCAGTAGTATCCCCAACAGGGGGCCTGAGACCCAGTACTTC. It encodes CASSIPNRGPETQYF. Full variable domain (remainder filled in from reference TRBV19 and TRBJ2-5): DGGITQSPKYLFRKEGQNVTLSCEQNLNHDAMYWYRQDPGQGLRLIYYSQIVNDFQKGDIAEGYSVSREKKESFPLTVTSAQKNPTAFYLCASSIPNRGPETQYFGPGTRLLVL.

This clonotype is a singleton in its sample. This chain joins TRBV7-2 and TRBJ2-5; D is perhaps TRBD1 (5 bases). From germline, CDR1 is SGHTA and CDR2 FQGNSA. Trimming removed 0 bases from V and 7 bases from J, with 9 bases in between. This CDR3 comprises 13 residues. CDR3 region: CASSLADQGTQYF. The CDR3 nucleotides read TGTGCCAGCAGCTTAGCGGATCAGGGGACCCAGTACTTC. Combining the CDR3 with reference TRBV7-2 and TRBJ2-5 gives the whole variable domain GAGVSQSPSNKVTEKGKDVELRCDPISGHTALYWYRQSLGQGLEFLIYFQGNSAPDKSGLPSDRFSAERTGGSVSTLTIQRTQQEDSAVYLCASSLADQGTQYFGPGTRLLVL.

There are many counts of this clonotype. The V gene is TRBV2, the J gene TRBJ1-1; D is unresolved. CDR1 is SNHLY and CDR2 is FYNNEI in the germline V gene. V was pared by 1 base and J by 1 base, with 4 bases between. The CDR3 covers 13 residues. CDR3 sequence reads: CASSEGGNTEAFF. For the CDR3, the DNA is TGTGCCAGCAGTGAAGGTGGGAACACTGAAGCTTTCTTT.

This clonotype was recorded at least ten times. This sequence joins TRBV5-8 and TRBJ1-1, with TRBD1 identical over 7 bases. After removal of 4 bases from V and 1 base from J, the junction contained 10 bases not matched to a gene. Looked up from germline, CDR1 is SGHTS and CDR2 is YDEGEE. This CDR3 has 16 residues. CDR3 coding DNA: TGTGCCAGCAGCCGGGACAGCTTAATTAAGAACACTGAAGCTTTCTTT. Protein sequence: CASSRDSLIKNTEAFF.

This clonotype was counted many times. The chain employs TRBV14 and TRBJ2-7; possibly TRBD2 for D (6 bases). This CDR3 has 12 amino acids. V lost 3 bases and J 6 bases, leaving 9 bases between the germline ends. The germline gives CDR1 SGHDN, CDR2 FVKESK. CDR3 residues: CASSHRGAEQYF. The DNA for the CDR3 is TGTGCCAGCAGCCATCGCGGGGCCGAGCAGTACTTC.

This clonotype was observed at least ten times. The chain employs TRBV19 and TRBJ2-7; D unclear. Germline CDR1 is LNHDA and CDR2 is SQIVND (reference sequence). Trimming took 3 bases from V and 2 from J, leaving 11 bases between them. CDR3 length equals 14 residues. The CDR3 DNA sequence: TGTGCCAGTAGTATTTTAAACGGTCCCTACGAGCAGTACTTC. Residues: CASSILNGPYEQYF.